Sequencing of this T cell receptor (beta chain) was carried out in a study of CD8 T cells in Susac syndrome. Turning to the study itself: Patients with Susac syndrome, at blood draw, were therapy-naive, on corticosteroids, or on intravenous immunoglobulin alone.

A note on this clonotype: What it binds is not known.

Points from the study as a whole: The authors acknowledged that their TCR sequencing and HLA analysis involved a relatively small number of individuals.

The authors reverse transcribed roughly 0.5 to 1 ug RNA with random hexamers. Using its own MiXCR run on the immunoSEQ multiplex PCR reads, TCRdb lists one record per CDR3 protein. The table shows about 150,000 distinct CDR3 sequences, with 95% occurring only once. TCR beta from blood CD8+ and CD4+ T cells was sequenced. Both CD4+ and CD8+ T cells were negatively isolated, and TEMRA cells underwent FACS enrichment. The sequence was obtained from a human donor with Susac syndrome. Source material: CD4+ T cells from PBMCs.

The CDR3 region has the DNA TGCAGCGTTCGACCCTTGGGACAGGGAAACATTCAGTACTTC. Amino acids: CSVRPLGQGNIQYF. The gene calls are TRBV29-1 and TRBJ2-4; 9 bases fit TRBD1. The junction had 8 bases not matched to a gene; V was cut back by 5 bases and J by 6 bases. The CDR3 loop spans 14 amino acids. Germline assignment: CDR1 SQVTM and CDR2 ANQGSEA.